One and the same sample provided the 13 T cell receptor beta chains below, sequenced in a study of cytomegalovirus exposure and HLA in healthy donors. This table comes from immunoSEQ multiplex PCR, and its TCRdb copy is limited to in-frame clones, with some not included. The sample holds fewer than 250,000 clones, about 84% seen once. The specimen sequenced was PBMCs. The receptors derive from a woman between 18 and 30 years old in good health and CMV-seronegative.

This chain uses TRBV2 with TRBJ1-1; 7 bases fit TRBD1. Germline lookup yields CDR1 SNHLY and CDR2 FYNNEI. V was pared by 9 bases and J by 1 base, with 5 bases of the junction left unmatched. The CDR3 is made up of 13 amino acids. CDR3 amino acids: CARRGQTNTEAFF. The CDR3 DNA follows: TGTGCCAGAAGGGGACAGACGAACACTGAAGCTTTCTTT.

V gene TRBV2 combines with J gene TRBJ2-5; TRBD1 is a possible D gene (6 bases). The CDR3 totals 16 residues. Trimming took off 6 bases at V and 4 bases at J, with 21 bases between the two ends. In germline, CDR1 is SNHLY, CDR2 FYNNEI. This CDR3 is CASSVPTGQWIETQYF. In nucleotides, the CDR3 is TGTGCCAGCAGCGTCCCCACCGGACAGTGGATAGAGACCCAGTACTTC.

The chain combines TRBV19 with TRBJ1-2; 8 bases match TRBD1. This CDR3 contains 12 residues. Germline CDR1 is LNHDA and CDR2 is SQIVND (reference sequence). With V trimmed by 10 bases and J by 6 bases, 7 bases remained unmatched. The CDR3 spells CAKEQGAHGYTF. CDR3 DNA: TGTGCCAAAGAGCAGGGGGCGCATGGCTACACCTTC.

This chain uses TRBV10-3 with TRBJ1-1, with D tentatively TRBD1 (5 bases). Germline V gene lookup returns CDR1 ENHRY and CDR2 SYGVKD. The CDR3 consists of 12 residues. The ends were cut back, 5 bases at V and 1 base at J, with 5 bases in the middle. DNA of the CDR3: TGTGCCATCAGTCAGGGGAACACTGAAGCTTTCTTT. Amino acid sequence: CAISQGNTEAFF.

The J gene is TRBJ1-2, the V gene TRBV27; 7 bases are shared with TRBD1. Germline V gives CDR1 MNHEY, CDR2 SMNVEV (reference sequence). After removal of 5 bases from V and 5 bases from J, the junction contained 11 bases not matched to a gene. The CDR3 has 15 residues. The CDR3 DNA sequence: TGTGCCAGCAGTACCCACAGGGGAATCGGGTATGGCTACACCTTC. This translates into CASSTHRGIGYGYTF.

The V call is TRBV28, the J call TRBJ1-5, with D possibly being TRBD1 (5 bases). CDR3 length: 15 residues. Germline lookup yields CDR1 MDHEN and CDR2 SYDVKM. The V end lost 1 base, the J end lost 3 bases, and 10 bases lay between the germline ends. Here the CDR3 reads CASSLLYRPNQPQHF. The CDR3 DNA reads TGTGCCAGCAGTTTATTGTACAGGCCCAATCAGCCCCAGCATTTT.

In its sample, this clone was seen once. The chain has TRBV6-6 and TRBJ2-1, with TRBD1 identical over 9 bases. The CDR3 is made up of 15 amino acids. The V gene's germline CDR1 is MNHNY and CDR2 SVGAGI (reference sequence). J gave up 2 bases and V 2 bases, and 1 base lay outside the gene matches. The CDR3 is CASSYDRGAYNEQFF. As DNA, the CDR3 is TGTGCCAGCAGTTACGACAGGGGGGCCTACAATGAGCAGTTCTTC.

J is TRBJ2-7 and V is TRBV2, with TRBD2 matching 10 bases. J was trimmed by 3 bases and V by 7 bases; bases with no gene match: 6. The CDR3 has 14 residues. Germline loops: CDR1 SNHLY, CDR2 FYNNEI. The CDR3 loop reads CASISSGSGYEQYF. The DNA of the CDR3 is TGTGCCAGCATATCTAGCGGGAGTGGCTACGAGCAGTACTTC.

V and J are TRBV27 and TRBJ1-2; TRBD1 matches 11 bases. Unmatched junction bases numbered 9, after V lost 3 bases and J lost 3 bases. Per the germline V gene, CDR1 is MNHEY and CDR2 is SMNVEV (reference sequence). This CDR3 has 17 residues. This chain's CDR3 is CASSLGRGQGAYYGYTF. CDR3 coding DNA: TGTGCCAGCAGTTTGGGGAGAGGACAGGGGGCCTACTATGGCTACACCTTC.

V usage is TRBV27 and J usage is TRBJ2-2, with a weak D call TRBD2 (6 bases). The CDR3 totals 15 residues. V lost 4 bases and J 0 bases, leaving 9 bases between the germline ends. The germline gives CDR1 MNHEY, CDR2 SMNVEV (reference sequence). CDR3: CASSSGLSNTGELFF. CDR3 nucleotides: TGTGCCAGCAGTTCGGGACTCTCGAACACCGGGGAGCTGTTTTTT.

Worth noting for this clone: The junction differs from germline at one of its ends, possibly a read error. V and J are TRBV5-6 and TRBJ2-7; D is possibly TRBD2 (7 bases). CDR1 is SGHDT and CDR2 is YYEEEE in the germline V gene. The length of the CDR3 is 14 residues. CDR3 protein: CASSRAGASYVQYF. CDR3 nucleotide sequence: TGTGCCAGCAGTCGGGCGGGGGCATCCTACGTGCAGTACTTC.

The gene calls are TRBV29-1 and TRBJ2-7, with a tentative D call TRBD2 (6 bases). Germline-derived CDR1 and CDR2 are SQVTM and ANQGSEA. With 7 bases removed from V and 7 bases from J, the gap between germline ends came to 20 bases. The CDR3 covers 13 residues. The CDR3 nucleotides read TGCAGCGGAGGGGCGGGACTTTCGGGGGAGCAGTACTTC. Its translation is CSGGAGLSGEQYF.

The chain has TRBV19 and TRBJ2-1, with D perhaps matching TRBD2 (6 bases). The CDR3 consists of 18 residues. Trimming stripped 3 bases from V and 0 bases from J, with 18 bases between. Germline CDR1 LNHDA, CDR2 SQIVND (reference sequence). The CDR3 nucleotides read TGTGCCAGTAGTATCCGCCGGATCGGGGGAACCTCCTACAATGAGCAGTTCTTC. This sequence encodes CASSIRRIGGTSYNEQFF. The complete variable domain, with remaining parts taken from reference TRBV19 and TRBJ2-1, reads DGGITQSPKYLFRKEGQNVTLSCEQNLNHDAMYWYRQDPGQGLRLIYYSQIVNDFQKGDIAEGYSVSREKKESFPLTVTSAQKNPTAFYLCASSIRRIGGTSYNEQFFGPGTRLTVL.